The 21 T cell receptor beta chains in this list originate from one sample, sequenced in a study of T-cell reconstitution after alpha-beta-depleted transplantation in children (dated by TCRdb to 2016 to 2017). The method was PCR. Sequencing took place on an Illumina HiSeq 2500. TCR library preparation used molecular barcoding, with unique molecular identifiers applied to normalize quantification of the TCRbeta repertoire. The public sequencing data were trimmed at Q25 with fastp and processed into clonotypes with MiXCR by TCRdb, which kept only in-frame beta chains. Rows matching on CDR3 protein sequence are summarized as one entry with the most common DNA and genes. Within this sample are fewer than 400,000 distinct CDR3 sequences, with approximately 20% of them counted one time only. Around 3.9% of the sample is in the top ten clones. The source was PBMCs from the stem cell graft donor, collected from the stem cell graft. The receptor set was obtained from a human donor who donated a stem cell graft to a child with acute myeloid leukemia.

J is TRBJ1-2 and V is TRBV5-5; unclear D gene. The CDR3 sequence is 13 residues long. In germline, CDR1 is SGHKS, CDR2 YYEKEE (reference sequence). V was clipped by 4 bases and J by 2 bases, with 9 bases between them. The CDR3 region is CASSQGPNYGYTF. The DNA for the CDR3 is TGTGCCAGCAGCCAAGGACCCAACTATGGCTACACCTTC.

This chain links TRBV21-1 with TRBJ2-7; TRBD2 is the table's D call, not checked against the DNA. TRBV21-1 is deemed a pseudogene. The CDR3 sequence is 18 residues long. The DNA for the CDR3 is TGTGCCAGCATATCCAGCCCACTAGCGGGCCAAATCTCCTACGAGCAGTACTTC. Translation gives CASISSPLAGQISYEQYF.

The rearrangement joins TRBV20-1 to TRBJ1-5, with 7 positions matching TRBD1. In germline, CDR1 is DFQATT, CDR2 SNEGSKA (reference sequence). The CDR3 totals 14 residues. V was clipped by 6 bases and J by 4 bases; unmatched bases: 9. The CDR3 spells CSARTGGRNQPQHF. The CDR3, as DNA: TGCAGTGCAAGGACAGGAGGACGTAATCAGCCCCAGCATTTT.

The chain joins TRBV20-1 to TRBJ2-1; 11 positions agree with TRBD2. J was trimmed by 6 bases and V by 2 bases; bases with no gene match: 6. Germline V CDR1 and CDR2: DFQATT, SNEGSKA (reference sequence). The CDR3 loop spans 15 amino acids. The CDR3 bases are TGCAGTGCTAGACCGGGACTAGCGGCCTTCAATGAGCAGTTCTTC. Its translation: CSARPGLAAFNEQFF.

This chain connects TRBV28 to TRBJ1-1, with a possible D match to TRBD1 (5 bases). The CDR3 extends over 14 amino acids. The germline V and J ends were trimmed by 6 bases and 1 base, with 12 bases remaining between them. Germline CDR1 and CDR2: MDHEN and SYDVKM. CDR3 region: CASRPGPGNTEAFF. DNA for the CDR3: TGTGCCAGCAGACCGGGGCCGGGGAACACTGAAGCTTTCTTT.

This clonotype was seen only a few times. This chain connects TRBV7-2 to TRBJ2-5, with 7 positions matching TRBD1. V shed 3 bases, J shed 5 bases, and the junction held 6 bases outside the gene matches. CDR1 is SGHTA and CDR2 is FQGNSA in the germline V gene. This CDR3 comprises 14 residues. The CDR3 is CASSFEGGFETQYF. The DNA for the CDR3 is TGTGCCAGCAGCTTTGAAGGGGGCTTTGAGACCCAGTACTTC. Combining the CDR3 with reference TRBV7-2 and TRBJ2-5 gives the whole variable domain GAGVSQSPSNKVTEKGKDVELRCDPISGHTALYWYRQSLGQGLEFLIYFQGNSAPDKSGLPSDRFSAERTGGSVSTLTIQRTQQEDSAVYLCASSFEGGFETQYFGPGTRLLVL.

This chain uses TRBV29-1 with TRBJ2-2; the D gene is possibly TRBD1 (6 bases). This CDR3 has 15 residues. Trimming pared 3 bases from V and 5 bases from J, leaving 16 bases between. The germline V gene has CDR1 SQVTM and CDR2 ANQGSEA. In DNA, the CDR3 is TGCAGCGTTGAGGAACAGGGTCGGACAACCGGGGAGCTGTTTTTT. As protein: CSVEEQGRTTGELFF.

The CDR3 nucleotides are TGTGCCAGCAGTTCTCAGGGAGTCTATGGCTACACCTTC. Translated: CASSSQGVYGYTF. The chain employs TRBV28 and TRBJ1-2; TRBD1 might be the D (5 bases). This CDR3 has 13 amino acids. Germline lookup yields CDR1 MDHEN and CDR2 SYDVKM. V was clipped by 4 bases and J by 4 bases, with 10 bases between them.

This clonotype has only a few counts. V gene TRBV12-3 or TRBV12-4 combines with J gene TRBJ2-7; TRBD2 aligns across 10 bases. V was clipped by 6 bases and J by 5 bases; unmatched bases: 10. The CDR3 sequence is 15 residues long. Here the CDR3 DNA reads TGTGCCAGCAGGGTCTCTAGCGGGAGTTTGGACGAGCAGTACTTC. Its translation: CASRVSSGSLDEQYF.

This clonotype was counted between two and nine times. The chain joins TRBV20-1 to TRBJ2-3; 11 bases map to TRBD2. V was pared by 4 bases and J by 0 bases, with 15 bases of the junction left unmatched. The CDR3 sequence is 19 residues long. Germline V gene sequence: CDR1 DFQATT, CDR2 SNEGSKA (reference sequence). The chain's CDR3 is CSATRQSPGTSGSTDTQYF. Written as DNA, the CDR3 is TGCAGTGCTACCCGTCAGAGTCCCGGGACTAGCGGTAGCACAGATACGCAGTATTTT.

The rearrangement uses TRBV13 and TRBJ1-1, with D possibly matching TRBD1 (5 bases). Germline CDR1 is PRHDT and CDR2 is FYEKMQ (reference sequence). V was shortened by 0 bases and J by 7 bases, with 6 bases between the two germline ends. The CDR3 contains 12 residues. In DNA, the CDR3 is TGTGCCAGCAGCTTAGGGGGGGGTGAAGCTTTCTTT. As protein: CASSLGGGEAFF.

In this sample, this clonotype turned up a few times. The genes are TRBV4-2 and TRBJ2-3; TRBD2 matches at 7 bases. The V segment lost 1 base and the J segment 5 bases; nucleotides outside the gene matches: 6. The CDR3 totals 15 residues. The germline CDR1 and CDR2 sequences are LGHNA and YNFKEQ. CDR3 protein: CASSQGERELDTQYF. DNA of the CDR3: TGTGCCAGCAGCCAAGGAGAGCGGGAATTAGATACGCAGTATTTT.

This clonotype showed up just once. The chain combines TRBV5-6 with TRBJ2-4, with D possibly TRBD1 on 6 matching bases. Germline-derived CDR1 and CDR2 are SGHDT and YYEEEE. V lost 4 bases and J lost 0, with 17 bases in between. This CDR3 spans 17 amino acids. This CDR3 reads CASSPRPQGIAKNIQYF. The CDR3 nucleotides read TGTGCCAGCAGCCCGCGACCACAGGGAATAGCCAAAAACATTCAGTACTTC.

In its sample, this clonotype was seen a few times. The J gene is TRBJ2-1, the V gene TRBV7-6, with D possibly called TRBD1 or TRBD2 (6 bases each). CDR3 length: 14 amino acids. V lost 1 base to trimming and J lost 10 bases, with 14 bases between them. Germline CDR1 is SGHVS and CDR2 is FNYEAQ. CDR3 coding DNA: TGTGCCAGCAGCTTAGTTCTGGGGGGCGGCGAGCAGTTCTTC. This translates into CASSLVLGGGEQFF.

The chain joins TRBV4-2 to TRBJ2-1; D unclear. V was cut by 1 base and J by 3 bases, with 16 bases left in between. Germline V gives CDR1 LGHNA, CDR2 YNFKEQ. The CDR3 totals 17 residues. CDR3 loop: CASSQALLDQYYNEQFF. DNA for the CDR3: TGTGCCAGCAGCCAAGCCCTCTTAGACCAATACTACAATGAGCAGTTCTTC.

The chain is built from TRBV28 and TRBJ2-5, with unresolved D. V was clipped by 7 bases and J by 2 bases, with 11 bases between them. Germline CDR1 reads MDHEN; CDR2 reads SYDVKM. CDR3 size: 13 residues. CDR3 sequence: CASNRLQQETQYF. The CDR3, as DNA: TGTGCCAGCAACCGGTTACAGCAAGAGACCCAGTACTTC.

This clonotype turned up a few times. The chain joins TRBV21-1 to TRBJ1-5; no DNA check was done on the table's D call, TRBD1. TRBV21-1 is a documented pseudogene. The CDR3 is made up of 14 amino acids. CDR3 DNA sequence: TGTGCCAGCAGCAAAGGACAGCGAAATCAGCCCCAGCATTTT. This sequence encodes CASSKGQRNQPQHF.

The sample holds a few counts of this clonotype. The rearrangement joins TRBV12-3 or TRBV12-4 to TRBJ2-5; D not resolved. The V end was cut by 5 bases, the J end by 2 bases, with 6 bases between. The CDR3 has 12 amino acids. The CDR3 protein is CASSPKQETQYF. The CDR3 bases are TGTGCCAGCAGTCCGAAGCAAGAGACCCAGTACTTC.

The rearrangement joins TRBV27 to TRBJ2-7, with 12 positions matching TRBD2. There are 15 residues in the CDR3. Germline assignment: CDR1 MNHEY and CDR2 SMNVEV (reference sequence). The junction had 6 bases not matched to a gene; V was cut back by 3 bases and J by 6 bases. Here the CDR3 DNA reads TGTGCCAGCAGTTTCCTGACTAGCGGGAGAGGCGAGCAGTACTTC. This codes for CASSFLTSGRGEQYF.

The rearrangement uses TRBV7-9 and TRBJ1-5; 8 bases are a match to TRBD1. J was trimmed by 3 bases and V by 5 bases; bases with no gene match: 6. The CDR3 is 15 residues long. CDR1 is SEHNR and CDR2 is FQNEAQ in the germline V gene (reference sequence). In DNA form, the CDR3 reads TGTGCCAGCAGCCGCGGACAGGGAAACAATCAGCCCCAGCATTTT. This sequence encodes CASSRGQGNNQPQHF.

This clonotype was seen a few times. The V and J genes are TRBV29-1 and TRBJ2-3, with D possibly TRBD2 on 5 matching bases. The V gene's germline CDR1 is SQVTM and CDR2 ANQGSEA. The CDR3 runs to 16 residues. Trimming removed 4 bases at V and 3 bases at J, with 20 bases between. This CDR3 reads CSVGTDLQRRTDTQYF. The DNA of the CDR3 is TGCAGCGTTGGGACGGACCTTCAACGGAGGACAGATACGCAGTATTTT.